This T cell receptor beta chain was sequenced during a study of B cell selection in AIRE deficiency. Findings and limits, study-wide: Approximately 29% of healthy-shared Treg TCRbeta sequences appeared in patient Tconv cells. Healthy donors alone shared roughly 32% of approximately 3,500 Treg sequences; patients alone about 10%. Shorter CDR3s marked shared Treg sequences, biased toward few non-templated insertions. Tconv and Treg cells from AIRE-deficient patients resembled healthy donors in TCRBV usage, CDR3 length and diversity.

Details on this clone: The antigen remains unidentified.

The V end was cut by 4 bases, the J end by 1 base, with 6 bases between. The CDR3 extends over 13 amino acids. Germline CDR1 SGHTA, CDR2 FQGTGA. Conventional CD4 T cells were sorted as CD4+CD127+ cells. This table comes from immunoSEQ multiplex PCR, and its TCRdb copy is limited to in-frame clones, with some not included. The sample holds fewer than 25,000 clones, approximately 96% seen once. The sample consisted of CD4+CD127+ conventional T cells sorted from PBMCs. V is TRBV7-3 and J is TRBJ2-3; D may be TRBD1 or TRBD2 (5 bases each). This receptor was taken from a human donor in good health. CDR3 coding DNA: TGTGCCAGCAGCTGGGGACGCACAGATACGCAGTATTTT. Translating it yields CASSWGRTDTQYF. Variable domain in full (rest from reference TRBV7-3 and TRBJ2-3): GAGVSQTPSNKVTEKGKYVELRCDPISGHTALYWYRQSLGQGPEFLIYFQGTGAADDSGLPNDRFFAVRPEGSVSTLKIQRTERGDSAVYLCASSWGRTDTQYFGPGTRLTVL.